This TCR beta chain stems from a study of vaccination and CD4 T cells after COVID-19. Time point: late sampling 161 to 241 days after vaccination in three convalescent patients. Findings and caveats of the study: It was observed that, in convalescent patients, a median 86.3% of reactive clones arose only post-vaccination.

The CDR3 consists of 13 residues. Germline V gene data show CDR1 as MNHEY and CDR2 as SVGEGT. V lost 6 bases and J 4 bases, leaving 12 bases between the germline ends. TCRdb redid the calling of the PCR reads with MiXCR, one entry per CDR3 protein. The data hold more than 35,000 distinct CDR3 sequences, with around 35% observed a single time. Concerning this clonotype: Its antigen is unidentified.

The TCR sequence derives from a human donor who had recovered from COVID-19. The V call is TRBV6-2 or TRBV6-3, the J call TRBJ2-5; D possibly uses TRBD1 or TRBD2 (6 bases each). The input for sequencing was CD4+ T cells from blood, taken about 7 months after SARS-CoV-2 vaccination. CDR3 bases: TGTGCCAGCAGGAGACTAGGGGGAGAGACCCAGTACTTC. Amino acids: CASRRLGGETQYF.